This paragraph reports one T cell receptor (beta chain). Nominally healthy donors were sampled, though unrecorded immune exposures were likely. The record originates from a study of cytomegalovirus exposure and HLA in healthy donors. Researchers ran the PCR with 60 Vbeta and 13 Jbeta primers. Profiling relied on immunoSEQ multiplex PCR, and the TCRdb table lists in-frame clones only, not all of them. The data contain around 110,000 clones, 65% to 90% of them singletons. The CDR3 consists of 17 residues. CDR1 is MNHEY and CDR2 is SMNVEV in the germline V gene (reference sequence). With 1 base removed from V and 2 bases from J, the gap between germline ends came to 14 bases.

The sequence was collected from a woman aged 25-40 years in good health and CMV-seronegative. Sequencing used PBMCs. The chain is built from TRBV27 and TRBJ2-2; tentatively, D is TRBD1 (5 bases). The CDR3 coding sequence is TGTGCCAGCAGTTTATTAGAGACAGCCATAAACACCGGGGAGCTGTTTTTT. Protein product: CASSLLETAINTGELFF.